Listed here are 18 T cell receptor beta chains from one sample, sequenced in a study of radiation and T cells in renal cell carcinoma. Here immunoSEQ multiplex PCR was the method, and the copy in TCRdb shows in-frame clones only, minus some. Of tens of thousands of clones in the sample, over 80% are singletons; the top ten hold roughly 8.8%. Time point: blood 4 weeks post-SBRT, at nephrectomy. Treatment denoted: 15 Gy SBRT to primary tumor, nephrectomy 4 weeks later. The sequences come from blood, collected from a patient whose treatment included radiotherapy and nephrectomy. The receptors were sampled from a man in his fifties with renal cell carcinoma.

The chain joins TRBV15 to TRBJ1-6, with 7 bases that match TRBD1. V shed 0 bases and J 8 bases; nucleotides not matched to a gene: 7. The CDR3 has 16 amino acids. The germline gives CDR1 LNHNV, CDR2 YYDKDF (reference sequence). The CDR3 nucleotides are TGTGCCACCAGCAGAGATACGGACAGGCAGTATTCACCCCTCCACTTT. Its translation is CATSRDTDRQYSPLHF.

CDR3 DNA: TGTGCCAGCAGCGAGACAGGACAGGGATATGAAAAACTGTTTTTT. Translating gives CASSETGQGYEKLFF. The V call is TRBV9, the J call TRBJ1-4; 8 nucleotides line up with TRBD1. The CDR3 runs 15 residues. Trimming at V came to 3 bases and at J to 6 bases, leaving 7 bases not matched to a gene. Germline CDR1 and CDR2: SGDLS and YYNGEE.

This clone was detected only once. This chain uses TRBV29-1 with TRBJ1-1; no clear D gene. Per the germline V gene, CDR1 is SQVTM and CDR2 is ANQGSEA. The CDR3 consists of 12 residues. With 7 bases removed from V and 6 bases from J, the gap between germline ends came to 15 bases. CDR3 nucleotide sequence: TGCAGCGGGATGCTGGGGTTTGCTGAAGCTTTCTTT. Amino acids: CSGMLGFAEAFF.

V and J are TRBV7-6 and TRBJ2-2; TRBD2 is a possible D gene (6 bases). CDR3 length: 16 amino acids. V was clipped by 5 bases and J by 1 base, with 14 bases between them. Germline-derived CDR1 and CDR2 are SGHVS and FNYEAQ. The CDR3: CASSPDPGGNTGELFF. In nucleotides, the CDR3 is TGTGCCAGCAGCCCCGATCCCGGGGGGAACACCGGGGAGCTGTTTTTT.

V and J are TRBV6-1 and TRBJ2-7; TRBD1 matches at 9 bases. V gave up 5 bases and J gave up 1 base; unmatched junction bases: 6. Germline loops: CDR1 MNHNS, CDR2 SASEGT. The CDR3 covers 15 residues. The CDR3 reads CASSKGQGGSYEQYF. The CDR3, as DNA: TGTGCCAGCAGTAAGGGACAGGGAGGGTCCTACGAGCAGTACTTC.

The chain links TRBV28 to TRBJ2-5; the match to TRBD2 covers 11 bases. From germline, CDR1 is MDHEN and CDR2 SYDVKM. Trimming cost V 7 bases and J 0 bases; bases outside gene matches: 4. The CDR3 runs to 15 residues. CDR3 DNA sequence: TGTGCCAGCACCAGACTAGCGGGATACCAAGAGACCCAGTACTTC. Translation: CASTRLAGYQETQYF.

This clone is a singleton in its sample. J is TRBJ1-1 and V is TRBV5-1, with TRBD1 as a possible D gene (6 bases). Trimming cost V 3 bases and J 2 bases, with 11 bases left between them. Germline loops: CDR1 SGHRS, CDR2 YFSETQ. This CDR3 has 14 residues. The CDR3 sequence: CASSWDMENTEAFF. The CDR3 nucleotides read TGCGCCAGCAGCTGGGACATGGAAAACACTGAAGCTTTCTTT.

The genes are TRBV19 and TRBJ2-7; maybe TRBD2 (6 bases). With 5 bases removed from V and 3 bases from J, the gap between germline ends came to 11 bases. Germline V gene lookup returns CDR1 LNHDA and CDR2 SQIVND (reference sequence). This CDR3 region has 13 residues. CDR3: CASSELANYEQYF. The CDR3 DNA reads as TGTGCCAGTAGTGAACTAGCCAACTACGAGCAGTACTTC.

This clone has just a few counts. The chain joins TRBV2 to TRBJ1-1; TRBD1 is a possible D gene (5 bases). Germline V gene lookup returns CDR1 SNHLY and CDR2 FYNNEI. V shed 3 bases and J shed 4 bases, with 12 bases lying between them. The CDR3 loop spans 14 amino acids. CDR3 residues: CASSDGGVGTEAFF. In nucleotides, the CDR3 is TGTGCCAGCAGTGATGGGGGGGTTGGCACTGAAGCTTTCTTT.

The chain couples TRBV5-1 to TRBJ2-7; TRBD2 matches at 7 bases. Germline V gene sequence: CDR1 SGHRS, CDR2 YFSETQ. V trimming: 5 bases; J trimming: 6 bases; junction bases outside the gene matches: 17. This CDR3 is built from 16 residues. Written as DNA, the CDR3 is TGCGCCAGCAGTCGGAACGTAGCGGGTGCAACGGGCGAGCAGTACTTC. Translating it yields CASSRNVAGATGEQYF.

As DNA, the CDR3 is TGTGCCACCAGCTCACGGACAGTTCAAGAGACCCAGTACTTC. It yields the protein CATSSRTVQETQYF. This chain uses TRBV15 with TRBJ2-5; a weak D match, TRBD1 (6 bases). V was trimmed by 5 bases and J by 2 bases, leaving 12 bases between them. Germline lookup yields CDR1 LNHNV and CDR2 YYDKDF (reference sequence). This CDR3 region has 14 residues.

V is TRBV5-1 and J is TRBJ1-2; the match to TRBD1 covers 7 bases. This CDR3 is built from 14 residues. J lost 0 bases, V lost 4 bases, and 3 bases had no gene match. Germline V CDR1 and CDR2: SGHRS, YFSETQ. The CDR3, as DNA: TGCGCCAGCAGCACGGGACAGACTAACTATGGCTACACCTTC. Its translation: CASSTGQTNYGYTF.

The chain has TRBV28 and TRBJ2-3, with D maybe TRBD1 (6 bases). The V gene's germline CDR1 is MDHEN and CDR2 SYDVKM. Trimming removed 6 bases from V and 3 bases from J, with 13 bases in between. The CDR3 extends over 14 amino acids. The CDR3 spells CASRPATGTDTQYF. The CDR3 DNA reads TGTGCCAGCAGGCCTGCGACAGGAACAGATACGCAGTATTTT.

The CDR3 reads CSVEVAYGYTF. As DNA, the CDR3 is TGCAGCGTTGAAGTGGCGTATGGCTACACCTTC. The chain couples TRBV29-1 to TRBJ1-2; no clear D. The V gene's germline CDR1 is SQVTM and CDR2 ANQGSEA. This CDR3 spans 11 amino acids. V was cut by 1 base and J by 5 bases, with 5 bases left in between.

The V and J genes are TRBV10-1 and TRBJ2-3; D possibly corresponds to TRBD2 (5 bases). Germline loops: CDR1 WNHNN, CDR2 SYGVQD (reference sequence). Trimming stripped 0 bases from V and 4 bases from J, with 11 bases between. This CDR3 has 15 residues. In DNA form, the CDR3 reads TGCGCCAGCAGTGAGTCCGGGGTGACGGCAGATACGCAGTATTTT. It codes for CASSESGVTADTQYF.

The V call is TRBV18, the J call TRBJ2-7; no clear D gene. CDR1 and CDR2 (germline): KGHSH, LQKENI. V was trimmed by 4 bases and J by 6 bases, leaving 13 bases between them. The length of the CDR3 is 13 residues. The CDR3 DNA sequence: TGTGCCAGCTCACGCCTCGAGGACGGCGAGCAGTACTTC. Encoded protein: CASSRLEDGEQYF. Using reference TRBV18 and TRBJ2-7 for the parts outside the CDR3, the full variable domain is NAGVMQNPRHLVRRRGQEARLRCSPMKGHSHVYWYRQLPEEGLKFMVYLQKENIIDESGMPKERFSAEFPKEGPSILRIQQVVRGDSAAYFCASSRLEDGEQYFGPGTRLTVT.

This clone was detected only once. The rearrangement links TRBV7-2 to TRBJ2-7, with 7 positions matching TRBD2. The V segment lost 4 bases and the J segment 4 bases; nucleotides outside the gene matches: 13. This CDR3 region has 16 residues. Germline V CDR1 and CDR2: SGHTA, FQGNSA. The CDR3 is CASSSETGGNFYEQYF. The CDR3 DNA follows: TGTGCCAGCAGCTCAGAGACGGGGGGAAACTTTTACGAGCAGTACTTC.

V usage is TRBV29-1 and J usage is TRBJ2-7, with a possible D match to TRBD2 (6 bases). In germline, CDR1 is SQVTM, CDR2 ANQGSEA. V lost 6 bases, J lost 6 bases, and 12 bases lay in between. The CDR3 contains 11 residues. CDR3 bases: TGCAGCGTGGCGTCTAGCGCCGAGCAGTACTTC. As protein: CSVASSAEQYF.